The 17 T cell receptor beta chains presented below share a single source sample, sequenced in a study of blood T cell repertoires in COVID-19 (dated by TCRdb to between 2020 and 2021). Library method: the immunoSEQ multiplex PCR assay. TCRdb re-hosts the immuneACCESS table, in-frame sequences only. Its copies lack some clones; in the studies checked, an unresolved V gene accounts for under half of them, and the cause for the rest is not known. The sample yields some 150,000 clones; 75% to 90% were counted once. The ten largest clones take up approximately 5% of the sample. Sequencing was performed on peripheral blood. The origin of the receptors is a human donor in a cohort sampled during active COVID-19.

This chain connects TRBV20-1 to TRBJ2-3; D not resolved. Trimming took 6 bases from V and 6 from J, leaving 7 bases between them. Per the germline V gene, CDR1 is DFQATT and CDR2 is SNEGSKA (reference sequence). This CDR3 region has 10 residues. The CDR3 sequence: CSAYPDTQYF. CDR3 sequence (DNA): TGCAGTGCCTATCCCGATACGCAGTATTTT.

This clone has more than one count but fewer than ten. This chain joins TRBV13 and TRBJ2-7; 10 bases map to TRBD2. V shed 0 bases and J 5 bases; nucleotides not matched to a gene: 4. The CDR3 is made up of 15 amino acids. Germline loops: CDR1 PRHDT, CDR2 FYEKMQ (reference sequence). CDR3 sequence: CASSLGGLAYNEQYV. CDR3 nucleotides: TGTGCCAGCAGCTTAGGGGGACTAGCGTATAACGAGCAGTACGTC.

This clone came up once. J is TRBJ2-3 and V is TRBV3-1 (or the pseudogene TRBV3-2); D call uncertain. The germline V gene has CDR1 LGHDT and CDR2 YNNKEL (reference sequence). There are 13 residues in the CDR3. V shed 2 bases and J shed 3 bases, with 6 bases lying between them. The DNA for the CDR3 is TGTGCCAGCAGCCAATCTCTTACAGATACGCAGTATTTT. This encodes CASSQSLTDTQYF.

The chain uses TRBV6-5 and TRBJ1-2; 10 bases agree with TRBD1. The CDR3 has 14 amino acids. Germline CDR1 MNHEY, CDR2 SVGAGI. V dropped 6 bases and J dropped 6; count of bases not matched to a gene: 7. Written as DNA, the CDR3 is TGTGCCAGCAGCCCGGGACAGGGGTTGAATGGCTACACCTTC. It translates to CASSPGQGLNGYTF.

The chain links TRBV21-1 to TRBJ2-5; the listed D gene, TRBD2, was not tested against the DNA. TRBV21-1 corresponds to a pseudogene. This CDR3 has 17 amino acids. The CDR3 DNA reads as TGTGCCAGCAGCAAATTCTGCGGGAGGACAGAACAAGAGACCCAGTACTTC. It encodes CASSKFCGRTEQETQYF.

The gene calls are TRBV21-1 and TRBJ2-7; the table's D call TRBD2 went unverified against the DNA. TRBV21-1 is a pseudogene. CDR3 size: 15 residues. The CDR3 region has the DNA TGTGCCAGCAGCAACACTATGGCGGAACTCTACGAGCAGTACGTC. Its protein is CASSNTMAELYEQYV.

The chain is built from TRBV25-1 and TRBJ1-5, with 11 positions matching TRBD1. The CDR3 has 18 amino acids. V lost 7 bases, J lost 1 base, and 12 bases stayed unmatched. Germline V gene sequence: CDR1 MGHDK, CDR2 SYGVNS. In DNA, the CDR3 is TGTGCCAGCAAACGCCGGGACAGGGGGTATGAGAGCAATCAGCCCCAGCATTTT. Its protein is CASKRRDRGYESNQPQHF.

The rearrangement uses TRBV4-2 and TRBJ2-5; 11 bases agree with TRBD2. V dropped 1 base and J dropped 2; count of bases not matched to a gene: 3. Germline CDR1 reads LGHNA; CDR2 reads YNFKEQ. The CDR3 totals 16 residues. CDR3 in DNA: TGTGCCAGCAGCCAAGGGGCTAGCGGGAGGCAAGAGACCCAGTACTTC. This encodes CASSQGASGRQETQYF.

J is TRBJ1-5 and V is TRBV28, with 8 bases matching TRBD1. Per the germline V gene, CDR1 is MDHEN and CDR2 is SYDVKM. The CDR3 covers 16 residues. V lost 1 base and J lost 6; bases outside the gene matches: 8. The CDR3 region has the DNA TGTGCCAGCAGTTTATATACAGGGGGAAGGGGTCAGCCCCAGCATTTT. This sequence encodes CASSLYTGGRGQPQHF.

This chain connects TRBV7-6 to TRBJ1-4; D is possibly TRBD1 (6 bases). Germline CDR1 SGHVS, CDR2 FNYEAQ. This CDR3 is 15 amino acids long. The ends were cut back, 4 bases at V and 0 bases at J, with 9 bases in the middle. CDR3 amino acids: CASSSGQTTNEKLFF. CDR3 DNA sequence: TGTGCCAGCAGCTCCGGACAGACAACTAATGAAAAACTGTTTTTT.

The genes are TRBV4-2 and TRBJ2-1; a weak D match, TRBD2 (6 bases). The CDR3 runs 17 residues. Trimming stripped 0 bases from V and 4 bases from J, with 16 bases between. Germline lookup yields CDR1 LGHNA and CDR2 YNFKEQ. CDR3 DNA sequence: TGTGCCAGCAGCCAAGAAGGGACCGGGAGATTATACAATGAGCAGTTCTTC. It codes for CASSQEGTGRLYNEQFF.

V and J are TRBV15 and TRBJ2-1; D uncertain. The germline V and J ends were trimmed by 1 base and 8 bases, with 12 bases remaining between them. Germline values: CDR1 LNHNV, CDR2 YYDKDF (reference sequence). The CDR3 sequence is 14 residues long. The chain's CDR3 is CATSRGLDGYEQFF. The CDR3 DNA reads TGTGCCACCAGCAGAGGCCTCGACGGGTATGAGCAGTTCTTC. The full variable domain, rest sourced from reference TRBV15 and TRBJ2-1, is DAMVIQNPRYQVTQFGKPVTLSCSQTLNHNVMYWYQQKSSQAPKLLFHYYDKDFNNEADTPDNFQSRRPNTSFCFLDIRSPGLGDTAMYLCATSRGLDGYEQFFGPGTRLTVL.

The chain's CDR3 is CASNESNQPQHF. As DNA, the CDR3 is TGTGCCAGCAACGAGAGCAATCAGCCCCAGCATTTT. The chain couples TRBV6-5 to TRBJ1-5; D gene uncertain. Germline loops: CDR1 MNHEY, CDR2 SVGAGI. This CDR3 comprises 12 residues. Deletions cut 7 bases from V and 1 base from J, with 5 bases between.

This clone was seen a handful of times. CDR3 DNA: TGTGCCAGCAGCCGAACAAATGATGGCTACACCTTC. Amino acids: CASSRTNDGYTF. This rearrangement joins TRBV4-2 to TRBJ1-2; D gene ambiguous. CDR3 length: 12 amino acids. Germline CDR1 and CDR2: LGHNA and YNFKEQ. Trimming left V 4 bases short and J 6 bases short, with 9 bases between.

The CDR3 here is CATNLQRGNYGYTF. CDR3 nucleotide sequence: TGTGCCACCAATTTACAGAGGGGGAACTATGGCTACACCTTC. The chain combines TRBV24-1 with TRBJ1-2; D might be TRBD1 (6 bases). Trimming stripped 8 bases from V and 2 bases from J, with 14 bases between. Germline V lookup: CDR1 KGHDR, CDR2 SFDVKD. The CDR3 covers 14 residues.

The V call is TRBV24-1, the J call TRBJ2-3; 7 bases agree with TRBD1. CDR1 and CDR2 (germline): KGHDR, SFDVKD. The length of the CDR3 is 15 residues. V was clipped by 3 bases and J by 6 bases; unmatched bases: 8. The CDR3 reads CATSDQRTGRDTQYF. The CDR3 region has the DNA TGTGCCACCAGTGATCAGAGGACAGGCAGGGATACGCAGTATTTT.

The gene calls are TRBV6-6 and TRBJ2-1; D possibly corresponds to TRBD2 (5 bases). CDR1 is MNHNY and CDR2 is SVGAGI in the germline V gene (reference sequence). Trimming shortened V by 6 bases and J by 3 bases, and 12 bases separated the two germline ends. The CDR3 runs to 14 residues. CDR3 DNA: TGTGCCAGCAGAAATCCGGGAAACTACAATGAGCAGTTCTTC. Residues: CASRNPGNYNEQFF.